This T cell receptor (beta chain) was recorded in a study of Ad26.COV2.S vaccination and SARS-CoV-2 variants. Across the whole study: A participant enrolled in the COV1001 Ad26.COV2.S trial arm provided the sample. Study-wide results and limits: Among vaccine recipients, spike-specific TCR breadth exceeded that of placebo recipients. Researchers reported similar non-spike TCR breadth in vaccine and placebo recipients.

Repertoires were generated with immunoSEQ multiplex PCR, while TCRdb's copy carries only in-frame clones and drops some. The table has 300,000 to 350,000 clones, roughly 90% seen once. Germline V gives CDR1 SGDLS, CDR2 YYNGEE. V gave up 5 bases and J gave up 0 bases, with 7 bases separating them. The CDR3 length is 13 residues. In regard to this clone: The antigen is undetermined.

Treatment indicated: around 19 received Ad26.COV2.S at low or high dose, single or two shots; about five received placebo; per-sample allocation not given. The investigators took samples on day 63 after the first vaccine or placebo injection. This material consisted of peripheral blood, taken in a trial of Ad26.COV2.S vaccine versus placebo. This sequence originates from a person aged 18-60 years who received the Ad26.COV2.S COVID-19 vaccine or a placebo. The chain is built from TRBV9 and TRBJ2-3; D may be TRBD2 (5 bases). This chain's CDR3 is CASRRGSTDTQYF. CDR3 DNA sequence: TGTGCCAGCAGACGGGGAAGCACAGATACGCAGTATTTT.